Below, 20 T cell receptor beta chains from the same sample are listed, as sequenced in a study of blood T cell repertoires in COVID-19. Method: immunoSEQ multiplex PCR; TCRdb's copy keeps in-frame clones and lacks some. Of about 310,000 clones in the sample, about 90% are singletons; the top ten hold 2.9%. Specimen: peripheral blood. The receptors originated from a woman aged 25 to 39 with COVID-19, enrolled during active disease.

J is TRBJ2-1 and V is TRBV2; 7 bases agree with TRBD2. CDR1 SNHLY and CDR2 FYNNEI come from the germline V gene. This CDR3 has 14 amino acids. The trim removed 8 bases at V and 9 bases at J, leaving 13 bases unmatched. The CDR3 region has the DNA TGTGCCAGCGGGAGGGGTGAAGGGGTTGGTGAGCAGTTCTTC. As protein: CASGRGEGVGEQFF. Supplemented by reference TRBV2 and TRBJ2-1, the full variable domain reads EPEVTQTPSHQVTQMGQEVILRCVPISNHLYFYWYRQILGQKVEFLVSFYNNEISEKSEIFDDQFSVERPDGSNFTLKIRSTKLEDSAMYFCASGRGEGVGEQFFGPGTRLTVL.

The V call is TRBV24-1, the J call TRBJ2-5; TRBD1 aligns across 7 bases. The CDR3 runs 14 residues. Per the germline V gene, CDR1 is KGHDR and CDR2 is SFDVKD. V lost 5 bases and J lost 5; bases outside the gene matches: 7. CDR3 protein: CATSVGQGVETQYF. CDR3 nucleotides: TGTGCCACCAGTGTTGGGCAGGGGGTCGAGACCCAGTACTTC.

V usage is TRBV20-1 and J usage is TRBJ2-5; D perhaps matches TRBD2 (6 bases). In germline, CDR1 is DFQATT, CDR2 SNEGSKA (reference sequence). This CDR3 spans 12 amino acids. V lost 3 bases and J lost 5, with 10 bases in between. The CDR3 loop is CSASLSGETQYF. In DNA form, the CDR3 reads TGCAGTGCTAGTCTGAGCGGGGAGACCCAGTACTTC.

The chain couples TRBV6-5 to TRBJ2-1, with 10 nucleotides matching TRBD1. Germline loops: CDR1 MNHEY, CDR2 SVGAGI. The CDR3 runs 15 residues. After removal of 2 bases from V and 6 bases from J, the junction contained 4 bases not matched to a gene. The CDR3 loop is CASSYGQGVINEQFF. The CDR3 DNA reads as TGTGCCAGCAGTTACGGACAGGGGGTTATCAATGAGCAGTTCTTC.

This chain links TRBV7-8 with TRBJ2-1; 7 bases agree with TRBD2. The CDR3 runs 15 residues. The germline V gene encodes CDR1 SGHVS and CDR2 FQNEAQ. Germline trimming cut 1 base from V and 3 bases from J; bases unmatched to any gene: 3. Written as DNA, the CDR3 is TGTGCCAGCAGCTTAGTCCCTAGCGGCTACAATGAGCAGTTCTTC. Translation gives CASSLVPSGYNEQFF.

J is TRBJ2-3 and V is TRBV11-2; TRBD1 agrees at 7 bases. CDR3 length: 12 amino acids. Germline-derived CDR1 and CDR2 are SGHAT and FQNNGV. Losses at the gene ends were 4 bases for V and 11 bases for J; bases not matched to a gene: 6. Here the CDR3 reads CASSSNRGLQYF. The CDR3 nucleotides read TGTGCCAGCAGCTCGAACAGGGGCCTGCAGTATTTT.

The CDR3, as DNA: TGTGCCAGCAGCCACCGAGAGGGCGAGCAGTACTTC. Its protein is CASSHREGEQYF. The chain carries TRBV4-2 and TRBJ2-7, with a possible D match to TRBD2 (5 bases). CDR1 is LGHNA, CDR2 YNFKEQ, per germline. The ends were cut back, 3 bases at V and 6 bases at J, with 9 bases in the middle. CDR3 length equals 12 residues.

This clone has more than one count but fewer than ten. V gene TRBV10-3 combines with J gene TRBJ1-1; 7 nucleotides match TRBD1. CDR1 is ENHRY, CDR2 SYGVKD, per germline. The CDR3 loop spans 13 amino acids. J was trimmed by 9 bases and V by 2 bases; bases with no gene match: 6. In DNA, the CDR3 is TGTGCCATCAGTGAGCGCGACAGGGATAAAGCTTTCTTT. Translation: CAISERDRDKAFF.

The CDR3 protein is CASSESGVGNTEAFF. The DNA of the CDR3 is TGTGCCAGCAGTGAATCAGGGGTGGGAAACACTGAAGCTTTCTTT. V is TRBV25-1 and J is TRBJ1-1; D possibly corresponds to TRBD1 (6 bases). Germline V CDR1 and CDR2: MGHDK, SYGVNS. The CDR3 totals 15 residues. Deletions cut 1 base from V and 2 bases from J, with 11 bases between.

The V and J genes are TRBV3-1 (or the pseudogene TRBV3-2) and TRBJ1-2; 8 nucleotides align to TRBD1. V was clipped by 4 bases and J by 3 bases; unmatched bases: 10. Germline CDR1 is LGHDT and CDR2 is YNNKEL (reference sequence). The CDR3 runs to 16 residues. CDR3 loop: CASSRGQGQRDYGYTF. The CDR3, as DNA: TGTGCCAGCAGCCGAGGACAGGGACAAAGGGACTATGGCTACACCTTC.

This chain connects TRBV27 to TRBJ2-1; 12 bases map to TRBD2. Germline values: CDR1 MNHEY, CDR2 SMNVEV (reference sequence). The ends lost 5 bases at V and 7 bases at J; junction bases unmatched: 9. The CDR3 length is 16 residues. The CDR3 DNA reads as TGTGCCAGCAGTGGTTGGACTAGCGGGACTTTGAATGAGCAGTTCTTC. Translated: CASSGWTSGTLNEQFF.

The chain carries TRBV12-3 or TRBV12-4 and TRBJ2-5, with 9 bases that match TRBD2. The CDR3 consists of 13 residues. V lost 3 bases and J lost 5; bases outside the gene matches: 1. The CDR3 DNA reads TGTGCCAGCAGTTTCGCGGGAGGGGAGACCCAGTACTTC. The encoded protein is CASSFAGGETQYF.

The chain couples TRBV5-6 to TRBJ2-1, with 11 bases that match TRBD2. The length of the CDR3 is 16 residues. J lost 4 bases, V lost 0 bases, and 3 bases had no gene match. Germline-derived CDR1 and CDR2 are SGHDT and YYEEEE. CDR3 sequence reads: CASSLATSGDYNEQFF. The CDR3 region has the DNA TGTGCCAGCAGCTTGGCGACTAGCGGGGATTACAATGAGCAGTTCTTC.

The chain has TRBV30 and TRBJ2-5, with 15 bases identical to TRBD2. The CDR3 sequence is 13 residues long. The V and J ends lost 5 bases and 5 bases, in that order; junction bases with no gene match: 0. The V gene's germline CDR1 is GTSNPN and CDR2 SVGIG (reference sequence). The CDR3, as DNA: TGTGCCTGGGGACTAGCGGGAGGGGAGACCCAGTACTTC. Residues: CAWGLAGGETQYF.

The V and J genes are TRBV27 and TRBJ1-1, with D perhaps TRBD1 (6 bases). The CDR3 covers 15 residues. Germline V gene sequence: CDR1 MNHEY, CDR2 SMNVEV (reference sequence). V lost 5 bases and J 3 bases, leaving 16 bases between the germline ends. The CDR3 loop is CASSLVSTGHTEAFF. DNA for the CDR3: TGTGCCAGCAGTCTAGTAAGTACAGGGCACACTGAAGCTTTCTTT.

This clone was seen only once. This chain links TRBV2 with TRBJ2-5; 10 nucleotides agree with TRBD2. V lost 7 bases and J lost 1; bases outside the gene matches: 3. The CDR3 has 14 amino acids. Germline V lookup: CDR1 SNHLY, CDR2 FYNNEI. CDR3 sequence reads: CASKREGRQETQYF. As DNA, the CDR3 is TGTGCCAGCAAGCGGGAGGGCCGCCAAGAGACCCAGTACTTC.

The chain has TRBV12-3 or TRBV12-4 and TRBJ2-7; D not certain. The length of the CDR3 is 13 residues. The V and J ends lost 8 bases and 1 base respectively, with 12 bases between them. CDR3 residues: CASSSTGSYEQYF. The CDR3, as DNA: TGTGCCAGCTCATCTACCGGGTCCTACGAGCAGTACTTC.

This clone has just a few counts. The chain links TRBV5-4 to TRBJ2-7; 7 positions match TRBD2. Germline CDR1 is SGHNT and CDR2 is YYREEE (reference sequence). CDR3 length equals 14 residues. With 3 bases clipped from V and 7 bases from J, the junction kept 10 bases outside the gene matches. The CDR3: CASSSGLAVGEQYF. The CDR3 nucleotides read TGTGCCAGCAGCTCAGGTCTAGCGGTAGGGGAGCAGTACTTC. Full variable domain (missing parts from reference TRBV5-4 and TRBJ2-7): ETGVTQSPTHLIKTRGQQVTLRCSSQSGHNTVSWYQQALGQGPQFIFQYYREEENGRGNFPPRFSGLQFPNYSSELNVNALELDDSALYLCASSSGLAVGEQYFGPGTRLTVT.

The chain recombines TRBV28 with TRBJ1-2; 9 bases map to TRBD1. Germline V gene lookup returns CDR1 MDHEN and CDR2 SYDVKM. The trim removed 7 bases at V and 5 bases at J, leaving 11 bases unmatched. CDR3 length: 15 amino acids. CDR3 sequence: CASTTASGQGYGYTF. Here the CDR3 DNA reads TGTGCCAGCACCACGGCGTCGGGACAGGGTTATGGCTACACCTTC.

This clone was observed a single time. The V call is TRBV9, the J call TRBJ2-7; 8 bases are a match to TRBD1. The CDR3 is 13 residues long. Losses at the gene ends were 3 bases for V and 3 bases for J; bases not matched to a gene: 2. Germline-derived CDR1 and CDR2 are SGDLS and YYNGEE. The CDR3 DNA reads TGTGCCAGCAGCGCAGGGGGCATCTACGAGCAGTACTTC. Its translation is CASSAGGIYEQYF. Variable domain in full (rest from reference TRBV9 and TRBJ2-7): DSGVTQTPKHLITATGQRVTLRCSPRSGDLSVYWYQQSLDQGLQFLIQYYNGEERAKGNILERFSAQQFPDLHSELNLSSLELGDSALYFCASSAGGIYEQYFGPGTRLTVT.